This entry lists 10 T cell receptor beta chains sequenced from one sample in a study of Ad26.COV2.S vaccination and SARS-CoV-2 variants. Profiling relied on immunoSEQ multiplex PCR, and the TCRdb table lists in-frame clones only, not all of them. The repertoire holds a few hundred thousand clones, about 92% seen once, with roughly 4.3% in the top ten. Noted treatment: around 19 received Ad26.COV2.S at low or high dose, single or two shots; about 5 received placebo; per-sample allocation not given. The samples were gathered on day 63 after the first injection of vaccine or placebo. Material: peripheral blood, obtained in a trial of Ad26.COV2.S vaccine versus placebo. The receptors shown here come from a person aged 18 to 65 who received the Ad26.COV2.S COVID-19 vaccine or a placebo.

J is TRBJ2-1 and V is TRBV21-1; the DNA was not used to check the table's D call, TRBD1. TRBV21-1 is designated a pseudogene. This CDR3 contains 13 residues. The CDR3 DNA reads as TGTGCCAGAGGAGGGGGCAATCACAATGAGCAGTTCTTC. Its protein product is CARGGGNHNEQFF.

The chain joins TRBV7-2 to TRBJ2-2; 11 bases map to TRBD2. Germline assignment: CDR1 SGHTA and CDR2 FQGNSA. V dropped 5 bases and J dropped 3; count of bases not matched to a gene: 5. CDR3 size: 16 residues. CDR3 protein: CASSLGLAGYTGELFF. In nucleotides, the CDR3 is TGTGCCAGCAGCCTCGGACTAGCGGGTTACACCGGGGAGCTGTTTTTT.

The CDR3 region is CASSSPGGATNEKLFF. CDR3 coding DNA: TGTGCCAGCAGTTCCCCCGGGGGAGCAACTAATGAAAAACTGTTTTTT. The chain employs TRBV28 and TRBJ1-4, with D possibly TRBD1 on 5 matching bases. CDR1 is MDHEN, CDR2 SYDVKM, per germline. Trimming took 4 bases from V and 0 from J, leaving 12 bases between them. This CDR3 contains 16 residues. Using reference TRBV28 and TRBJ1-4 for the parts outside the CDR3, the full variable domain is DVKVTQSSRYLVKRTGEKVFLECVQDMDHENMFWYRQDPGLGLRLIYFSYDVKMKEKGDIPEGYSVSREKKERFSLILESASTNQTSMYLCASSSPGGATNEKLFFGSGTQLSVL.

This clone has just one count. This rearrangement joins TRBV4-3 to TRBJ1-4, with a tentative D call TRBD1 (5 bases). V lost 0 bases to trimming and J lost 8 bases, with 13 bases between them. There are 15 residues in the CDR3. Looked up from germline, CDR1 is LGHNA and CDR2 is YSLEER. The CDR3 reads CASSQDRGGVEKLFF. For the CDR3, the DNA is TGCGCCAGCAGCCAAGATCGTGGGGGTGTCGAAAAACTGTTTTTT.

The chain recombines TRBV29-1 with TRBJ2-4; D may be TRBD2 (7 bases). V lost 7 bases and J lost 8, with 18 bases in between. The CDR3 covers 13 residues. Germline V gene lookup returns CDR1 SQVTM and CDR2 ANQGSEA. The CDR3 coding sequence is TGCAGCGCGGCCCGGGGGAGGGGGGACATTCAGTACTTC. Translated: CSAARGRGDIQYF. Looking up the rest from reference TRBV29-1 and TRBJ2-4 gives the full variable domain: SAVISQKPSRDICQRGTSLTIQCQVDSQVTMMFWYRQQPGQSLTLIATANQGSEATYESGFVIDKFPISRPNLTFSTLTVSNMSPEDSSIYLCSAARGRGDIQYFGAGTRLSVL.

The CDR3 sequence is CASSDWTVSSSTDTQYF. The CDR3, as DNA: TGTGCCAGCAGTGATTGGACAGTTTCCTCTAGCACAGATACGCAGTATTTT. V and J are TRBV2 and TRBJ2-3; TRBD1 is a possible D gene (6 bases). Germline V CDR1 and CDR2: SNHLY, FYNNEI. The V and J ends lost 3 bases and 0 bases respectively, with 16 bases between them. This CDR3 is built from 17 residues.

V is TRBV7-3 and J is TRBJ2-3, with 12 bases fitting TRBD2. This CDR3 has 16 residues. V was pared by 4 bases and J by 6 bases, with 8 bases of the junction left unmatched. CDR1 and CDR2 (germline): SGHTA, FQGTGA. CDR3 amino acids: CASSSAGTSGWDTQYF. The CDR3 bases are TGTGCCAGCAGCTCTGCCGGGACTAGCGGGTGGGATACGCAGTATTTT.

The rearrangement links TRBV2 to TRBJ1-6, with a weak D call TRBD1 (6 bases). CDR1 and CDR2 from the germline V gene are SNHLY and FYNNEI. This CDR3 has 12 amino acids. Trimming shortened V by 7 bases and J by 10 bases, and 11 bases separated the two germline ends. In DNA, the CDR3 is TGTGCCAGCACAGGGGATGGGTCACCCCTCCACTTT. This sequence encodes CASTGDGSPLHF.

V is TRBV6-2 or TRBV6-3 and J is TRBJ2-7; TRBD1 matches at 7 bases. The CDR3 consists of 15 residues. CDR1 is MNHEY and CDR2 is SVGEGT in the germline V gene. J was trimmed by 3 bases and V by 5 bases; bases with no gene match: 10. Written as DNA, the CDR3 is TGTGCCAGCAGTCCGACCTACAGGGGTGGCTACGAGCAGTACTTC. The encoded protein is CASSPTYRGGYEQYF.

The DNA for the CDR3 is TGTGCCTGGGAACAGGGAACTAATGAAAAACTGTTTTTT. Protein sequence: CAWEQGTNEKLFF. The rearrangement links TRBV30 to TRBJ1-4, with D perhaps TRBD1 (6 bases). The germline gives CDR1 GTSNPN, CDR2 SVGIG (reference sequence). Trimming shortened V by 5 bases and J by 1 base, and 8 bases separated the two germline ends. The CDR3 runs to 13 residues.